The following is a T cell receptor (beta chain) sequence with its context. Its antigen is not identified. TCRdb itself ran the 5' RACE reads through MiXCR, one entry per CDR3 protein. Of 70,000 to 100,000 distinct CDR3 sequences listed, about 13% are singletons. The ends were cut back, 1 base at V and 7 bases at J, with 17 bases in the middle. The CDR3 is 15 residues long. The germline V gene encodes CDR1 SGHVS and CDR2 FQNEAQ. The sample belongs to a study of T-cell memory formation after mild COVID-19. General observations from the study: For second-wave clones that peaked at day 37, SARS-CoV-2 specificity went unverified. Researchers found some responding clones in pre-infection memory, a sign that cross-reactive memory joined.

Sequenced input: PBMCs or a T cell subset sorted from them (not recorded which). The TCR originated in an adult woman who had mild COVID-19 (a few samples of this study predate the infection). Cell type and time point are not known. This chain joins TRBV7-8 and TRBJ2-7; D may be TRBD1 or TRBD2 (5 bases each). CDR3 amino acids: CASSLGGLDEGEQYF. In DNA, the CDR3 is TGTGCCAGCAGCTTAGGCGGCCTAGATGAGGGGGAGCAGTACTTC.